A selection of T cell receptor beta chains follows, all from one sample in a study of T cells in Graves' hyperthyroidism and ophthalmopathy. TCRdb re-called the multiplex PCR reads with MiXCR, one entry per CDR3 protein. This table has some 270,000 distinct CDR3 sequences, roughly 13% appearing once. Sequencing was performed on blood. These receptors came from a woman aged 40 to 50 with Graves' hyperthyroidism. Both conserved end residues are trimmed from each CDR3.

j_call,v_call,cdr3_aa
TRBJ2-1,TRBV11-2,ASSLDPRHNEQF
TRBJ1-4,TRBV28,ASSPGGVTNEKLF
TRBJ1-1,TRBV2,ASGEQGDTEAF
TRBJ2-5,TRBV18,ASSPGQGAERDQY
TRBJ2-1,TRBV11-2,ASSMGLVYNEQF
TRBJ2-5,TRBV9,ASSLSSAGVKETQY
TRBJ2-5,TRBV11-2,ASSSPLGGQETQY
TRBJ2-3,TRBV7-9,ASSSTGDHTDTQY
TRBJ2-1,TRBV7-6,ASSSDVTSGRAYEQF
TRBJ2-1,TRBV6-1,ASSSPGLVNEQF
TRBJ2-2,TRBV5-6,ASSLNSGTPYTGELF
TRBJ2-5,TRBV11-3,ASNGLAETQY
TRBJ2-7,TRBV28,ASSLDRSTALYEQY
TRBJ1-6,TRBV12-3/TRBV12-4,ASSLTQNSPLH
TRBJ1-1,TRBV12-3/TRBV12-4,ASSRQMNTEAF
TRBJ2-3,TRBV19,ASSIYARDTQY
TRBJ2-7,TRBV3-1,ASSQVQVSYEQY
TRBJ1-5,TRBV6-2/TRBV6-3,ASSSTPGQANQPQH
TRBJ1-1,TRBV27,ASSFTMNTEAF
TRBJ1-2,TRBV19,ASSIPGGNYGYT
TRBJ1-2,TRBV27,ASSPRDREWFYGYT
TRBJ2-4,TRBV13,ASSLGLLLAKNIQY
TRBJ2-1,TRBV12-3/TRBV12-4,ASSRLADYNEQF
TRBJ2-7,TRBV7-9,ASSIGQVQSEQY
TRBJ1-3,TRBV7-2,ASSSHRGAFSGNTIY
TRBJ2-1,TRBV20-1,SARGTSGTPHNEQF
TRBJ2-7,TRBV7-8,ASSPRDTGWTGRTYEQY
TRBJ2-7,TRBV24-1,ATSDAASGSPPYEQY
TRBJ1-2,TRBV20-1,LPADLSSYGYT
TRBJ2-1,TRBV20-1,SGARLRSAGHNEQF
TRBJ1-5,TRBV19,ASSIIGSSNQPQH
TRBJ2-5,TRBV2,ASSGLAGGPLRETQY
TRBJ2-2,TRBV6-1,ASRPAGTGELF
TRBJ1-2,TRBV6-2/TRBV6-3,ASRPPGQGLGYT
TRBJ2-7,TRBV14,ASSPRTGSRYEQY
TRBJ2-3,TRBV5-1,ASSLAGAGGADTQY
TRBJ1-5,TRBV28,ASSFEFRNQPQH
TRBJ2-1,TRBV7-8,ASSLALSFSGSSSKYNEQF
TRBJ1-1,TRBV27,ASSSDRGNTEAF
TRBJ2-5,TRBV9,ASSVGAGLRETQY
TRBJ2-1,TRBV3-1,ASSPPGLASHEQF
TRBJ2-7,TRBV11-2,ASSWGLAASYEQY